This TCR beta chain was sequenced for a study of T cells in Graves' hyperthyroidism and ophthalmopathy. Stable disease denoted Graves' hyperthyroidism without ophthalmopathy progression within 18 months. Participants, patients aged 18 to 65, had newly diagnosed hyperthyroidism with a duration under 2 months. Researchers barred patients who had uncontrolled infection, other autoimmune disease, pregnancy or lactation. This clonotype has at least ten counts. Its antigen remains unknown. RNA transcripts provided the source from which TCR beta CDR3 regions were amplified. The primer set for the first-round RT-PCR of the TCR CDR3 was HTBI. In TCRdb, the multiplex PCR reads were re-called with MiXCR into one record per CDR3 protein. Altogether 530,000 or so distinct CDR3 sequences are present, roughly 50% being singletons, with the ten largest covering approximately 8.4%. Study conclusions and caveats: Onset of ophthalmopathy came a median approximately 6 months after the model predicted it.

The sequenced sample was peripheral blood or thyroid tissue (not recorded which). The receptor comes from a woman aged 18-30 years with Graves' hyperthyroidism.

As DNA, the CDR3 is TGTGCCAGCAGCTTAGGGGGGGTGTGGGGGCGAGAGACCCAGTACTTC. Amino acids: CASSLGGVWGRETQYF. The V call is TRBV7-8, the J call TRBJ2-5; D may be TRBD1 or TRBD2 (6 bases each). There are 16 residues in the CDR3. The germline gives CDR1 SGHVS, CDR2 FQNEAQ. V lost 1 base and J 4 bases, leaving 16 bases between the germline ends.